The 10 T cell receptor beta chains reported below all come from one sample, sequenced in a study of blood T cell repertoires in COVID-19. Libraries were prepared by immunoSEQ multiplex PCR; TCRdb keeps only in-frame clonotypes and omits some of them. This sample has a few hundred thousand clones; roughly 86% occur once, and the top ten carry less than 10%. Source material: peripheral blood. The receptor source for this set is a man younger than 30 with active or convalescent COVID-19.

The chain uses TRBV5-1 and TRBJ2-6; possibly TRBD1 for D (5 bases). Germline CDR1 and CDR2: SGHRS and YFSETQ. This CDR3 contains 18 residues. The V end lost 7 bases, the J end lost 1 base, and 21 bases lay between the germline ends. The CDR3 protein is CASFIGGALTSGANVLTF. The DNA for the CDR3 is TGCGCCAGCTTCATTGGTGGGGCCCTAACTTCTGGGGCCAACGTCCTGACTTTC.

This clone has only one observation. The rearrangement uses TRBV4-1 and TRBJ2-7; D may be TRBD2 (5 bases). The CDR3 sequence is 12 residues long. With 4 bases removed from V and 6 bases from J, the gap between germline ends came to 10 bases. Germline CDR1 reads MGHRA; CDR2 reads YSYEKL. The DNA of the CDR3 is TGCGCCAGCAGCCTGGTGGCGGGCGAGCAGTACTTC. The encoded protein is CASSLVAGEQYF.

CDR3 coding DNA: TGCGCCAGCAGCCGGAGCGGGGGAGGCACAGATACGCAGTATTTT. Protein product: CASSRSGGGTDTQYF. The J gene is TRBJ2-3, the V gene TRBV4-1; 8 nucleotides match TRBD2. The CDR3 runs 15 residues. V shed 4 bases and J 1 base; nucleotides not matched to a gene: 4. Germline loops: CDR1 MGHRA, CDR2 YSYEKL.

The chain couples TRBV19 to TRBJ2-3; 8 bases fit TRBD2. This CDR3 is 16 amino acids long. Germline V gene sequence: CDR1 LNHDA, CDR2 SQIVND (reference sequence). The V and J ends lost 8 bases and 8 bases, in that order; junction bases with no gene match: 18. CDR3 bases: TGTGCCAGTTCTGCGTGGGCGGGTCCGAGCGGGGGTACGCAGTATTTT. Protein product: CASSAWAGPSGGTQYF.

This clone is a singleton in its sample. J is TRBJ2-1 and V is TRBV10-2; D is perhaps TRBD1 (5 bases). Germline CDR1 WSHSY, CDR2 SAAADI. The CDR3 consists of 10 residues. Trimming removed 7 bases at V and 7 bases at J, with 5 bases between. The CDR3 sequence: CASKGNEQFF. The CDR3 coding sequence is TGCGCCAGCAAGGGGAATGAGCAGTTCTTC.

The chain uses TRBV3-1 (or the pseudogene TRBV3-2) and TRBJ2-3; TRBD2 agrees at 7 bases. CDR1 and CDR2 (germline): LGHDT, YNNKEL (reference sequence). V shed 5 bases and J 3 bases; nucleotides not matched to a gene: 5. The CDR3 spans 14 residues. This CDR3 reads CASSWAGETDTQYF. Written as DNA, the CDR3 is TGTGCCAGCAGCTGGGCGGGGGAAACAGATACGCAGTATTTT.

This clone showed up just a few times. The CDR3 region has the DNA TGTGCCAGCAGCCCCAGCGGGGGACCCTACAATGAGCAGTTCTTC. As protein: CASSPSGGPYNEQFF. V and J are TRBV7-3 and TRBJ2-1, with TRBD2 matching over 8 bases. This CDR3 contains 15 residues. The germline CDR1 and CDR2 sequences are SGHTA and FQGTGA. V was clipped by 5 bases and J by 2 bases; unmatched bases: 5.

This chain connects TRBV7-2 to TRBJ2-5; D gene ambiguous. Trimming took off 1 base at V and 2 bases at J, with 8 bases between the two ends. This CDR3 is built from 14 residues. Germline lookup yields CDR1 SGHTA and CDR2 FQGNSA. The CDR3 DNA follows: TGTGCCAGCAGCTTAGGTCCCTCGCAAGAGACCCAGTACTTC. Translating it yields CASSLGPSQETQYF. Combining the CDR3 with reference TRBV7-2 and TRBJ2-5 gives the whole variable domain GAGVSQSPSNKVTEKGKDVELRCDPISGHTALYWYRQSLGQGLEFLIYFQGNSAPDKSGLPSDRFSAERTGGSVSTLTIQRTQQEDSAVYLCASSLGPSQETQYFGPGTRLLVL.

Comment on this clone: This sequence is one base from a far larger clone and is likely a read error. The rearrangement joins TRBV7-3 to TRBJ2-3; TRBD2 is a possible D gene (6 bases). Deletions cut 6 bases from V and 0 bases from J, with 10 bases between. The germline V gene has CDR1 SGHTA and CDR2 FQGTGA. CDR3 length: 14 residues. This CDR3 is CASSSGTSTDTQYF. CDR3 nucleotides: TGTGCCAGCAGTTCCGGGACTAGCACAGATACGCAGTATTTT.

CDR3 coding DNA: TGTGCCAGCAGCTTAGTGGCAGGGAATAATTCACCCCTCCACTTT. Translation: CASSLVAGNNSPLHF. The chain employs TRBV7-2 and TRBJ1-6, with D perhaps matching TRBD1 (5 bases). The germline V and J ends were trimmed by 1 base and 5 bases, with 9 bases remaining between them. CDR1 and CDR2 from the germline V gene are SGHTA and FQGNSA. The CDR3 spans 15 residues.